Here is one TCR beta chain with its context. The sample originates from a study of technical replicates of blood from a handful of donors. The trim removed 2 bases at V and 0 bases at J, leaving 1 base unmatched. CDR1 is SNHLY and CDR2 is FYNNEI in the germline V gene. CDR3 length: 15 amino acids. Using immunoSEQ multiplex PCR, the repertoire was profiled, and TCRdb retains in-frame clones only, with some absent. The sample has 55,000 to 60,000 clones; 90% to 95% are singletons. The genes are TRBV2 and TRBJ1-3, with 7 bases that match TRBD1. Source material: PBMCs. The sequence came from a human donor in good health. Some clones in this sample may be carry-over from other donors' samples. In nucleotides, the CDR3 is TGTGCCAGCAGTGAAAACAGGGGCTCTGGAAACACCATATATTTT. It specifies CASSENRGSGNTIYF.